This is a list of T cell receptor beta chains from one sample in a study of blood T cell repertoires in COVID-19. The assay was immunoSEQ multiplex PCR, and TCRdb's table has in-frame clones only and misses some. The sample carries a few hundred thousand clones, more than 65% recorded once. The specimen sequenced was peripheral blood. The receptors stem from a woman older than 75 with acute or convalescent COVID-19. Both conserved end residues are part of each CDR3.

CDR3 protein: CASRDRNSRYYGYTF; V gene: TRBV28
CDR3 protein: CASSASGQGAGEAFF; V gene: TRBV28
CDR3 protein: CASSGDTGQETQYF; V gene: TRBV2
CDR3 protein: CASSLRGGPTDTQYF; V gene: TRBV7-2
CDR3 protein: CASSRSQGARGYTF; V gene: TRBV14
CDR3 protein: CASSFGTGGWMNTEAFF; V gene: TRBV5-5
CDR3 protein: CASILDRGLGELFF; V gene: TRBV5-6
CDR3 protein: CASSYLGGGKVGTQYF; V gene: TRBV6-5
CDR3 protein: CASSLRVRTEAFF; V gene: TRBV28
CDR3 protein: CASSSRPRGAEAFF; V gene: TRBV13
CDR3 protein: CASRQTGSYGYTF; V gene: TRBV3-1/TRBV3-2
CDR3 protein: CASSPDSVGYGYTF; V gene: TRBV7-9
CDR3 protein: CASSWTSGVSYEQYF; V gene: TRBV11-2
CDR3 protein: CASRRTGNNSPLHF; V gene: TRBV6-5
CDR3 protein: CASSFRHSYNEQFF; V gene: TRBV6-5
CDR3 protein: CASSIQGGGYTF; V gene: TRBV3-1/TRBV3-2
CDR3 protein: CSVEPPDRVGGYTF; V gene: TRBV29-1
CDR3 protein: CASSPWGEETQYF; V gene: TRBV12-3/TRBV12-4
CDR3 protein: CASSMDRVLDLNTEAFF; V gene: TRBV21-1
CDR3 protein: CASSSRQGLGSYNEQFF; V gene: TRBV5-4
CDR3 protein: CASSPNPTGVWGGYTF; V gene: TRBV14
CDR3 protein: CASSTGSQYSNQPQHF; V gene: TRBV6-6
CDR3 protein: CASNHRDRGGGQPQHF; V gene: TRBV19
CDR3 protein: CASSPPGQRGYTF; V gene: TRBV19
CDR3 protein: CASSGTAPGYTF; V gene: TRBV19
CDR3 protein: CASSLGPGYGYTF; V gene: TRBV28